This is a list of T cell receptor beta chains from one sample in a study of blood T cell repertoires in COVID-19. The assay was immunoSEQ multiplex PCR, and TCRdb's table has in-frame clones only and misses some. Of 45,000 to 65,000 clones in the sample, 80% to 90% were seen once. Source material: peripheral blood. The receptors were gathered from a human donor in a cohort sampled during active COVID-19. Each CDR3 is given with its conserved first and last residue. Fields, in order: V gene, J gene, clone size, D gene, CDR3 protein, CDR3 DNA. The D gene is left open where the match is weak. Rows may omit the clone size; those that give it use once, few, many or a size class.

TRBV5-6	TRBJ1-2	NA	NA	CASSLGGHYGYTF	TGTGCCAGCAGCTTGGGGGGGCACTATGGCTACACCTTC
TRBV13	TRBJ2-3	NA	NA	CASSLARVDTQYF	TGTGCCAGCAGCTTAGCTCGGGTGGATACGCAGTATTTT
TRBV6-2/TRBV6-3	TRBJ2-7	NA	TRBD1	CASSWNRGYEQYF	TGTGCCAGCAGTTGGAACAGGGGGTACGAGCAGTACTTC
TRBV19	TRBJ2-7	NA	TRBD1	CASSGEPTGDSYEQYF	TGTGCCAGTAGTGGGGAACCGACAGGGGACTCCTACGAGCAGTACTTC
TRBV3-1/TRBV3-2	TRBJ2-1	NA	TRBD1	CASSQSGQGSSYNEQFF	TGTGCCAGCAGCCAGTCAGGACAGGGGAGCTCCTACAATGAGCAGTTCTTC
TRBV10-1	TRBJ2-5	NA	TRBD1	CASSESPPGQGLETQYF	TGCGCCAGCAGTGAGTCCCCCCCGGGACAGGGCCTTGAGACCCAGTACTTC
TRBV6-5	TRBJ1-2	NA	NA	CASRPGRARSGYTF	TGTGCCAGCCGACCGGGAAGGGCCCGTTCGGGCTACACCTTC
TRBV25-1	TRBJ1-2	NA	NA	CASSETGRGAGYTF	TGTGCCAGCAGTGAGACAGGCCGAGGGGCTGGCTACACCTTC
TRBV19	TRBJ1-1	NA	TRBD1	CASSIEGAGGTEAFF	TGTGCCAGTAGTATCGAGGGGGCTGGAGGCACTGAAGCTTTCTTT
TRBV27	TRBJ2-1	NA	TRBD2	CASSSLAGVYNEQFF	TGTGCCAGCAGCTCCCTAGCGGGAGTGTACAATGAGCAGTTCTTC
TRBV6-1	TRBJ2-7	once	TRBD2	CASSEGGPRGGGTYEQYF	TGTGCCAGCAGTGAAGGAGGCCCCCGCGGGGGAGGGACCTACGAGCAGTACTTC
TRBV4-1	TRBJ1-1	NA	NA	CASSPETGNTEAFF	TGCGCCAGCAGCCCAGAAACGGGGAACACTGAAGCTTTCTTT
TRBV18	TRBJ1-6	NA	NA	CASSLGHLSYNSPLHF	TGTGCCAGCTCTCTAGGACACCTCTCCTATAATTCACCCCTCCACTTT
TRBV5-8	TRBJ1-5	once	NA	CASSIAPFDRGSNQPQHF	TGTGCCAGCAGCATTGCCCCCTTCGACCGGGGGAGCAATCAGCCCCAGCATTTT
TRBV16	TRBJ1-1	NA	NA	CASSTRVNTEAFF	TGTGCCAGCAGCACCCGGGTGAACACTGAAGCTTTCTTT
TRBV7-2	TRBJ2-2	NA	TRBD1	CASSSHTPTGIVRELFF	TGTGCCAGCAGCTCCCACACGCCGACAGGGATAGTCCGGGAGCTGTTTTTT
TRBV2	TRBJ2-3	once	TRBD2	CASNLAGTTDTQYF	TGTGCCAGCAACCTAGCGGGTACCACAGATACGCAGTATTTT
TRBV4-3	TRBJ2-1	few	TRBD2	CASSPRRTSGWNNEQFF	TGCGCCAGCAGCCCCCGGAGGACTAGCGGGTGGAACAATGAGCAGTTCTTC
TRBV29-1	TRBJ1-2	NA	TRBD1	CSVTPGQGRGYTF	TGCAGCGTCACCCCGGGACAGGGCCGTGGCTACACCTTC
TRBV6-6	TRBJ1-1	NA	NA	CASSYSEITEAFF	TGTGCCAGCAGTTACAGTGAGATCACTGAAGCTTTCTTT
TRBV2	TRBJ1-2	NA	NA	CASSEAAGAGGYTF	TGTGCCAGCAGTGAAGCAGCGGGGGCGGGTGGCTACACCTTC
TRBV19	TRBJ2-7	once	NA	CASSEQGYEQYF	TGTGCCAGTAGCGAGCAGGGCTACGAGCAGTACTTC
TRBV6-5	TRBJ2-7	NA	NA	CASSYGLEGRYF	TGTGCCAGCAGTTACGGTTTGGAGGGACGGTACTTC
TRBV7-2	TRBJ2-2	NA	TRBD2	CASSLNFRSGGFGELFF	TGTGCCAGCAGCTTAAATTTTCGGAGCGGGGGGTTCGGGGAGCTGTTTTTT
TRBV20-1	TRBJ1-1	NA	NA	CSATVNTEAFF	TGCAGTGCTACAGTTAACACTGAAGCTTTCTTT
TRBV6-5	TRBJ1-2	NA	TRBD1	CASSQGVTGAGGYTF	TGTGCCAGCAGCCAGGGGGTAACGGGGGCAGGTGGCTACACCTTC
TRBV6-2/TRBV6-3	TRBJ2-7	NA	TRBD2	CASSYAGSGGLKQYF	TGTGCCAGCAGTTACGCTGGTAGCGGGGGGTTAAAGCAGTACTTC
TRBV3-1/TRBV3-2	TRBJ1-2	NA	NA	CASSQDQGWDYGYTF	TGTGCCAGCAGCCAAGATCAGGGGTGGGACTATGGCTACACCTTC
TRBV2	TRBJ1-6	few	NA	CASSEDGRDSPLHF	TGTGCCAGCAGTGAAGACGGGAGGGATTCACCCCTCCACTTT
TRBV7-2	TRBJ2-3	NA	NA	CASSLGPFPDTQYF	TGTGCCAGCAGCTTAGGGCCCTTCCCAGATACGCAGTATTTT
TRBV5-6	TRBJ1-4	NA	TRBD1	CASSRLVTGGGEKLFF	TGTGCCAGCAGCCGGCTAGTGACAGGGGGAGGAGAAAAACTGTTTTTT
TRBV19	TRBJ2-1	NA	TRBD2	CASSITRLAGAEQFF	TGTGCCAGTAGTATAACCCGACTAGCGGGGGCTGAGCAGTTCTTC
TRBV6-5	TRBJ2-5	once	NA	CASSPIPPETQYF	TGTGCCAGCAGTCCTATTCCCCCGGAGACCCAGTACTTC
TRBV7-2	TRBJ1-5	NA	NA	CASSSPQDQPQHF	TGTGCCAGCAGCTCTCCCCAGGATCAGCCCCAGCATTTT
TRBV11-2	TRBJ1-3	NA	NA	CASSFGGSRNTIYF	TGTGCCAGCAGCTTTGGGGGCAGTCGAAACACCATATATTTT
TRBV7-8	TRBJ2-3	NA	NA	CASSFTTTDTQYF	TGTGCCAGCAGCTTTACTACAACAGATACGCAGTATTTT
TRBV6-5	TRBJ2-6	NA	NA	CATSTQRSGANVLTF	TGTGCCACATCCACGCAGAGGTCTGGGGCCAACGTCCTGACTTTC
TRBV9	TRBJ2-7	NA	TRBD2	CASSVGGSGRPNEQYF	TGTGCCAGCAGCGTAGGAGGTAGCGGGAGACCAAACGAGCAGTACTTC
TRBV4-1	TRBJ2-3	few	NA	CASSQGDGSTQYF	TGCGCCAGCAGCCAAGGAGACGGGTCTACGCAGTATTTT
TRBV19	TRBJ2-5	NA	NA	CASSIGGRETQYF	TGTGCCAGTAGTATAGGAGGGAGAGAGACCCAGTACTTC
TRBV9	TRBJ1-2	NA	NA	CASSVGEAARIYGYTF	TGTGCCAGCAGCGTTGGGGAGGCAGCACGAATCTATGGCTACACCTTC
TRBV3-1/TRBV3-2	TRBJ2-1	once	TRBD2	CASSPLAGGRVEQFF	TGTGCCAGCAGCCCACTAGCGGGAGGGCGGGTTGAGCAGTTCTTC
TRBV5-5	TRBJ2-1	NA	NA	CASSLAKVRSSYNEQFF	TGTGCCAGCAGCCTCGCCAAGGTTCGGAGCTCCTACAATGAGCAGTTCTTC